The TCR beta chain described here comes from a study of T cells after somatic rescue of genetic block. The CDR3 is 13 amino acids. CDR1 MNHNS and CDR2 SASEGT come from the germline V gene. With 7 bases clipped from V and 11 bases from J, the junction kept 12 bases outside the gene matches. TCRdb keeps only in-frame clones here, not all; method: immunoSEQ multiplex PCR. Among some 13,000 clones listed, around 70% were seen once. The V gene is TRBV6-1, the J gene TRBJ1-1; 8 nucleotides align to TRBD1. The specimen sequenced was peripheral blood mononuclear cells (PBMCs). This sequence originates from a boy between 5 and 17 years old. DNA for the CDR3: TGTGCCAGCATCCGGACAGGGAACTTGAAGGCTTTCTTT. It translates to CASIRTGNLKAFF.